A single sample gave rise to the 18 T cell receptor beta chains below, sequenced in a study of CD4 T cells in relation to SARS-CoV-2 and coronaviruses. CD4+ T cells from unexposed donors were obtained before the COVID-19 pandemic (2011-2018). Generated by immunoSEQ multiplex PCR, the TCRdb table keeps only in-frame clones and is missing some. The table lists around 69,000 clones, approximately 94% of them singletons, with 0.12% to 0.15% in the top ten. Sequencing input: naive CD4+ T cells from PBMCs. Subset indicated: naive CD4+ T cells isolated by negative enrichment. The source is a human donor in good health.

V gene TRBV3-1 (or the pseudogene TRBV3-2) combines with J gene TRBJ2-2; D is unresolved. This CDR3 region has 15 residues. The germline V gene encodes CDR1 LGHDT and CDR2 YNNKEL (reference sequence). The V end lost 2 bases, the J end lost 1 base, and 8 bases lay between the germline ends. The CDR3 sequence: CASSQSLKNTGELFF. CDR3 sequence (DNA): TGTGCCAGCAGCCAAAGCCTGAAGAACACCGGGGAGCTGTTTTTT.

The rearrangement uses TRBV7-3 and TRBJ1-4, with TRBD1 matching 9 bases. V lost 2 bases, J lost 10 bases, and 2 bases stayed unmatched. CDR1 SGHTA and CDR2 FQGTGA come from the germline V gene. The CDR3 sequence is 13 residues long. The CDR3 is CASSLRQGGKLFF. CDR3 bases: TGTGCCAGCAGCTTACGACAGGGGGGAAAACTGTTTTTT.

The genes are TRBV6-1 and TRBJ1-2; TRBD1 is a possible D gene (5 bases). The ends were cut back, 1 base at V and 4 bases at J, with 16 bases in the middle. CDR1 MNHNS and CDR2 SASEGT come from the germline V gene. CDR3 length equals 16 residues. The CDR3 nucleotides are TGTGCCAGCAGTGAAGTGGGGTCAGGGACCCCCTATGGCTACACCTTC. This codes for CASSEVGSGTPYGYTF.

V is TRBV3-1 (or the pseudogene TRBV3-2) and J is TRBJ2-6; tentatively, D is TRBD2 (5 bases). V shed 4 bases and J shed 4 bases, with 17 bases lying between them. This CDR3 comprises 17 residues. From germline, CDR1 is LGHDT and CDR2 YNNKEL (reference sequence). The CDR3 DNA is TGTGCCAGCAGCCTCCATGCGGGTATCGCCGGGGCCAACGTCCTGACTTTC. It specifies CASSLHAGIAGANVLTF.

The chain uses TRBV6-6 and TRBJ1-5; tentative D call: TRBD1 (6 bases). The V end was cut by 7 bases, the J end by 4 bases, with 20 bases between. The germline gives CDR1 MNHNY, CDR2 SVGAGI (reference sequence). This CDR3 contains 16 residues. The CDR3 sequence: CASNDLLGQLNQPQHF. CDR3 coding DNA: TGTGCCAGCAATGATCTTCTCGGACAGCTGAATCAGCCCCAGCATTTT.

V and J are TRBV5-1 and TRBJ2-7, with 9 bases aligning to TRBD1. Per germline, CDR1 SGHRS and CDR2 YFSETQ. Germline trimming cut 3 bases from V and 7 bases from J; bases unmatched to any gene: 14. The CDR3 is made up of 16 amino acids. The chain's CDR3 is CASSSNPGQGSYEQYF. CDR3 coding DNA: TGCGCCAGCAGCTCGAACCCCGGACAGGGGTCGTATGAGCAGTACTTC.

J is TRBJ2-3 and V is TRBV6-5; 9 bases match TRBD1. V trimming: 6 bases; J trimming: 4 bases; junction bases outside the gene matches: 5. The germline V gene encodes CDR1 MNHEY and CDR2 SVGAGI. The CDR3 runs to 14 residues. The CDR3 DNA sequence: TGTGCCAGCAGAATACAGGGGGCCGCAGATACGCAGTATTTT. Its translation: CASRIQGAADTQYF.

The chain carries TRBV10-2 and TRBJ2-7, with unresolved D. Trimming removed 6 bases from V and 7 bases from J, with 13 bases in between. Per the germline V gene, CDR1 is WSHSY and CDR2 is SAAADI. The CDR3 extends over 12 amino acids. The chain's CDR3 is CASRDRAYEQYF. The CDR3 coding sequence is TGCGCCAGCAGGGACCGGGCTTATGAGCAGTACTTC.

J is TRBJ1-2 and V is TRBV18; TRBD1 agrees at 7 bases. The CDR3 runs 16 residues. Germline V CDR1 and CDR2: KGHSH, LQKENI. Trimming cost V 4 bases and J 0 bases; bases outside gene matches: 8. CDR3 in DNA: TGTGCCAGCTCACTCCGGGGACAGCCGACTAACTATGGCTACACCTTC. The encoded protein is CASSLRGQPTNYGYTF.

V usage is TRBV5-4 and J usage is TRBJ2-1; tentatively, D is TRBD2 (5 bases). With 3 bases removed from V and 0 bases from J, the gap between germline ends came to 13 bases. Germline V gene lookup returns CDR1 SGHNT and CDR2 YYREEE (reference sequence). There are 16 residues in the CDR3. The CDR3 reads CASSSRTASSYNEQFF. The CDR3 bases are TGTGCCAGCAGCTCTCGGACTGCCAGCTCCTACAATGAGCAGTTCTTC. The complete variable domain, with remaining parts taken from reference TRBV5-4 and TRBJ2-1, reads ETGVTQSPTHLIKTRGQQVTLRCSSQSGHNTVSWYQQALGQGPQFIFQYYREEENGRGNFPPRFSGLQFPNYSSELNVNALELDDSALYLCASSSRTASSYNEQFFGPGTRLTVL.

The J gene is TRBJ1-5, the V gene TRBV15; a weak D match, TRBD1 (5 bases). CDR3 length: 15 residues. Deletions cut 0 bases from V and 6 bases from J, with 12 bases between. CDR1 is LNHNV, CDR2 YYDKDF, per germline (reference sequence). The CDR3 DNA sequence: TGTGCCACCAGCAGAGATCCAGGGTTGGGTCAGCCCCAGCATTTT. It translates to CATSRDPGLGQPQHF.

Only one count was recorded for this clone. The rearrangement links TRBV5-1 to TRBJ2-7, with 8 bases matching TRBD2. J was trimmed by 1 base and V by 5 bases; bases with no gene match: 8. This CDR3 has 15 residues. CDR1 and CDR2 (germline): SGHRS, YFSETQ. CDR3 DNA: TGCGCCAGCAGGCGGGGGGAGCGGAGTTCCTACGAGCAGTACTTC. This translates into CASRRGERSSYEQYF.

V gene TRBV19 combines with J gene TRBJ2-1; TRBD2 might be the D (6 bases). V was clipped by 5 bases and J by 10 bases, with 24 bases between them. From germline, CDR1 is LNHDA and CDR2 SQIVND (reference sequence). The CDR3 covers 16 residues. DNA for the CDR3: TGTGCCAGTAGTGCGTCTAGCGTTTTCACCCCATGGGAGCAGTTCTTC. Translating it yields CASSASSVFTPWEQFF.

This chain connects TRBV24-1 to TRBJ2-2, with 11 positions matching TRBD2. J lost 3 bases, V lost 3 bases, and 5 bases had no gene match. CDR3 length: 17 amino acids. The V gene's germline CDR1 is KGHDR and CDR2 SFDVKD. Here the CDR3 DNA reads TGTGCCACCAGTGATATTACGGGACTAGCGGACACCGGGGAGCTGTTTTTT. It codes for CATSDITGLADTGELFF.

This chain uses TRBV27 with TRBJ2-3; 12 bases are a match to TRBD2. The length of the CDR3 is 15 residues. Germline lookup yields CDR1 MNHEY and CDR2 SMNVEV (reference sequence). The junction had 4 bases not matched to a gene; V was cut back by 4 bases and J by 5 bases. CDR3 loop: CASSYWTSGIDTQYF. CDR3 nucleotide sequence: TGTGCCAGCAGTTATTGGACTAGCGGGATAGATACGCAGTATTTT.

The gene calls are TRBV7-8 and TRBJ2-7; 9 bases fit TRBD1. The germline V gene encodes CDR1 SGHVS and CDR2 FQNEAQ. This CDR3 region has 14 residues. V was clipped by 5 bases and J by 4 bases; unmatched bases: 6. This chain's CDR3 is CASSQDRGIYEQYF. The DNA of the CDR3 is TGTGCCAGCAGCCAGGACAGGGGAATATACGAGCAGTACTTC.

This clone showed up just once. The genes are TRBV6-5 and TRBJ1-1; tentative D call: TRBD1 (6 bases). The germline V gene encodes CDR1 MNHEY and CDR2 SVGAGI. The CDR3 is 13 residues long. V lost 8 bases and J 1 base, leaving 11 bases between the germline ends. The chain's CDR3 is CASLGTSNTEAFF. The CDR3 DNA reads TGTGCCAGCCTCGGGACATCGAACACTGAAGCTTTCTTT.

The rearrangement uses TRBV28 and TRBJ2-7, with TRBD1 matching 12 bases. CDR3 length: 14 residues. Trimming took 6 bases from V and 4 from J; bases not matched to a gene: 4. Germline V lookup: CDR1 MDHEN, CDR2 SYDVKM. The CDR3 sequence: CASRPGQGAYEQYF. In nucleotides, the CDR3 is TGTGCCAGCAGGCCGGGACAGGGGGCGTACGAGCAGTACTTC.